These T cell receptor beta chains were read from a single sample in a study of Graves' ophthalmopathy and Graves' hyperthyroidism. TCRdb called the multiplex PCR reads again in MiXCR, with one record for every CDR3 protein. This table holds 170,000 or so distinct CDR3 sequences, over 35% found once. Sequencing was done on a sample of peripheral blood. These receptors were taken from a middle-aged woman with Graves' ophthalmopathy. Each CDR3 is given with its conserved first and last residue. The D gene is left open where the match is weak. Clone size is given for some rows only: seen once, a few or many times, or a class if the clone is expanded.

>.|TRBJ1-1|TRBV7-2|many
CASSLAGRNTEAFF
TGTGCCAGCAGCTTAGCGGGTCGGAACACTGAAGCTTTCTTT
>TRBD1|TRBJ2-7|TRBV5-4|many
CASTSTGIFYEQYF
TGTGCCAGCACCTCGACAGGGATCTTCTACGAGCAGTACTTC
>.|TRBJ2-3|TRBV28|many
CASSGVGDTQYF
TGTGCCAGCAGCGGGGTTGGTGATACGCAGTATTTT
>TRBD2|TRBJ2-7|TRBV6-1|.
CASRKGLAAYSYEQYF
TGTGCCAGCAGGAAGGGTCTAGCGGCATACTCCTACGAGCAGTACTTC
>.|TRBJ2-7|TRBV12-3/TRBV12-4|.
CASSLAPGSGYEQYF
TGTGCCAGCAGTTTAGCGCCAGGGTCCGGCTACGAGCAGTACTTC
>TRBD1|TRBJ1-2|TRBV15|.
CATSRPMDRGEGYTF
TGTGCCACCAGCAGGCCGATGGACAGGGGTGAAGGCTACACCTTC
>.|TRBJ2-7|TRBV19|.
CASSITGSSYEQYF
TGTGCCAGTAGTATCACAGGGAGCTCCTACGAGCAGTACTTC
>TRBD1|TRBJ1-2|TRBV4-1|many
CASSQVQGKIYGYTF
TGCGCCAGCAGCCAAGTACAGGGGAAGATCTATGGCTACACCTTC
>.|TRBJ1-1|TRBV12-3/TRBV12-4|.
CASSFIQGLRTEAFF
TGTGCCAGCAGTTTTATCCAGGGACTGCGGACTGAAGCTTTCTTT
>TRBD2|TRBJ2-5|TRBV11-2|few
CASSPNGLAGGQETQYF
TGTGCCAGCAGCCCCAACGGACTAGCGGGGGGCCAAGAGACCCAGTACTTC
>TRBD2|TRBJ2-7|TRBV2|many
CASRTTSGGSYEQYF
TGTGCCAGCAGGACTACTAGCGGGGGATCCTACGAGCAGTACTTC
>.|TRBJ2-5|TRBV7-2|once
CASSLGLDRETQYF
TGTGCCAGCAGCTTAGGTCTGGATCGGGAGACCCAGTACTTC
>.|TRBJ2-7|TRBV6-2/TRBV6-3|.
CASSYSSQEDEQYF
TGTGCCAGCAGTTACTCGTCACAGGAGGACGAGCAGTACTTC
>.|TRBJ2-7|TRBV7-2|once
CAGSFFHLVSYEQYF
TGTGCCGGCAGCTTTTTCCACCTTGTCTCCTACGAGCAGTACTTC
>.|TRBJ1-2|TRBV6-5|medium-sized
CASSPGHLYGYTF
TGTGCCAGCAGCCCCGGACATCTCTATGGCTACACCTTC
>TRBD1|TRBJ1-1|TRBV12-3/TRBV12-4|many
CASSADRGNTEAFF
TGTGCCAGCAGTGCCGACAGGGGGAACACTGAAGCTTTCTTT
>.|TRBJ2-4|TRBV12-3/TRBV12-4|many
CASSFGGMEDIQYF
TGTGCCAGCAGTTTCGGAGGGATGGAGGACATTCAGTACTTC
>.|TRBJ2-3|TRBV12-3/TRBV12-4|many
CASSPRGGDTDTQYF
TGTGCCAGCAGTCCCCGTGGAGGGGACACAGATACGCAGTATTTT
>.|TRBJ1-1|TRBV6-2/TRBV6-3|few
CASTTGFEAFF
TGTGCCAGCACTACCGGGTTTGAAGCTTTCTTT
>.|TRBJ1-2|TRBV7-2|many
CASSPPPGLGYTF
TGTGCCAGCAGCCCTCCTCCGGGGCTTGGCTACACCTTC
>TRBD1|TRBJ2-5|TRBV12-3/TRBV12-4|.
CASTTTGGGKTQYF
TGTGCCAGCACCACGACAGGGGGCGGTAAGACCCAGTACTTC
>.|TRBJ2-5|TRBV6-1|.
CASRGAGAYF
TGTGCCAGCAGGGGGGCAGGGGCGTACTTC
>.|TRBJ1-1|TRBV12-3/TRBV12-4|.
CASSPLPEAFF
TGTGCCAGCAGCCCCCTCCCTGAAGCTTTCTTT
>.|TRBJ1-2|TRBV29-1|many
CSVVAASYGYTF
TGCAGCGTGGTAGCCGCCTCCTATGGCTACACCTTC
>.|TRBJ1-1|TRBV4-1|.
CASRIRESMNTEAFF
TGCGCCAGCAGAATAAGGGAAAGTATGAACACTGAAGCTTTCTTT
>.|TRBJ2-7|TRBV5-1|many
CASSVGGPEQYF
TGCGCCAGCAGCGTGGGGGGGCCCGAGCAGTACTTC
>.|TRBJ2-7|TRBV7-2|.
CASSLTRSYEQYF
TGTGCCAGCAGCTTGACAAGGTCCTACGAGCAGTACTTC
>.|TRBJ2-5|TRBV11-2|many
CASSPGRGKGFETQYF
TGTGCCAGCAGCCCCGGGCGCGGGAAGGGGTTCGAGACCCAGTACTTC
>.|TRBJ1-1|TRBV6-5|many
CASRTTRAIGETFF
TGTGCCAGCAGGACGACCAGGGCGATCGGTGAAACTTTCTTT
>.|TRBJ2-5|TRBV6-2/TRBV6-3|.
CASSIRLSRQETQYF
TGTGCCAGCAGTATAAGGTTGTCGCGACAAGAGACCCAGTACTTC
>TRBD1|TRBJ1-1|TRBV6-5|many
CASTVTGGRAFF
TGTGCCAGCACCGTAACAGGGGGCAGGGCTTTCTTT